Shown below are 21 T cell receptor beta chains from a single sample sequenced in a study of blood T cell repertoires in COVID-19. Sequencing used immunoSEQ multiplex PCR; TCRdb keeps in-frame clones, though not all of them. The data show fewer than 400,000 clones, roughly 86% seen once. Sequencing input: peripheral blood. The source is a human donor in a cohort sampled during active COVID-19.

This chain uses TRBV19 with TRBJ2-7; D gene uncertain. Trimming removed 2 bases at V and 2 bases at J, with 16 bases between. CDR3 length: 16 residues. Germline assignment: CDR1 LNHDA and CDR2 SQIVND (reference sequence). CDR3 in DNA: TGTGCCAGTAGTATAAGTTTAGTAGAAATCCCCTACGAGCAGTACTTC. Translation gives CASSISLVEIPYEQYF.

V is TRBV19 and J is TRBJ2-5; TRBD2 matches 13 bases. Per the germline V gene, CDR1 is LNHDA and CDR2 is SQIVND (reference sequence). The CDR3 is 16 residues long. Losses at the gene ends were 3 bases for V and 4 bases for J; bases not matched to a gene: 5. The CDR3 DNA is TGTGCCAGTAGTATCCCGGGACTAGCGGGAATAGAGACCCAGTACTTC. Its protein product is CASSIPGLAGIETQYF.

The chain links TRBV5-1 to TRBJ2-7, with D perhaps matching TRBD2 (6 bases). The V end lost 4 bases, the J end lost 0 bases, and 20 bases lay between the germline ends. Germline assignment: CDR1 SGHRS and CDR2 YFSETQ. The CDR3 sequence is 17 residues long. The CDR3 region has the DNA TGCGCCAGCAGCCCCCGGGTCGGGAGTGCCCACTCCTACGAGCAGTACTTC. Protein: CASSPRVGSAHSYEQYF.

The chain's CDR3 is CASTLDGRDEQFF. For the CDR3, the DNA is TGTGCCAGCACACTAGACGGGAGGGATGAGCAGTTCTTC. The chain joins TRBV7-9 to TRBJ2-1, with 8 positions matching TRBD2. The germline CDR1 and CDR2 sequences are SEHNR and FQNEAQ (reference sequence). J was trimmed by 8 bases and V by 7 bases; bases with no gene match: 7. The CDR3 consists of 13 residues. Drawing the rest from reference TRBV7-9 and TRBJ2-1, the complete variable domain is DTGVSQNPRHKITKRGQNVTFRCDPISEHNRLYWYRQTLGQGPEFLTYFQNEAQLEKSRLLSDRFSAERPKGSFSTLEIQRTEQGDSAMYLCASTLDGRDEQFFGPGTRLTVL.

J is TRBJ2-7 and V is TRBV2, with D possibly TRBD1 on 5 matching bases. CDR3 size: 12 residues. Per germline, CDR1 SNHLY and CDR2 FYNNEI. Trimming stripped 8 bases from V and 4 bases from J, with 12 bases between. The CDR3 DNA reads as TGTGCCAGCTACAGGATAGGATACGAGCAGTACTTC. It translates to CASYRIGYEQYF.

V gene TRBV9 combines with J gene TRBJ2-2; D not resolved. Trimming stripped 3 bases from V and 2 bases from J, with 11 bases between. Germline V gene sequence: CDR1 SGDLS, CDR2 YYNGEE. The CDR3 has 15 amino acids. This CDR3 reads CASSARTFNTGELFF. For the CDR3, the DNA is TGTGCCAGCAGCGCCCGTACATTCAACACCGGGGAGCTGTTTTTT.

The chain combines TRBV5-6 with TRBJ1-4; TRBD1 agrees at 7 bases. V lost 2 bases and J lost 8; bases outside the gene matches: 21. Germline CDR1 is SGHDT and CDR2 is YYEEEE. This CDR3 spans 19 amino acids. CDR3 nucleotide sequence: TGTGCCAGCAGCTTAATCGACAAATTTGGGACAGAACCTCCCGAAAAACTGTTTTTT. Protein product: CASSLIDKFGTEPPEKLFF.

The genes are TRBV4-1 and TRBJ2-7; 11 positions match TRBD1. J gave up 0 bases and V 4 bases, and 2 bases lay outside the gene matches. The CDR3 loop spans 15 amino acids. Germline V gene data show CDR1 as MGHRA and CDR2 as YSYEKL. This CDR3 reads CASSPGQGASYEQYF. CDR3 bases: TGCGCCAGCAGCCCTGGACAGGGGGCCTCCTACGAGCAGTACTTC.

The chain employs TRBV2 and TRBJ1-2; 8 bases map to TRBD1. Unmatched junction bases numbered 4, after V lost 7 bases and J lost 6 bases. The CDR3 spans 12 residues. Germline loops: CDR1 SNHLY, CDR2 FYNNEI. This CDR3 is CASKQGAHGYTF. The CDR3 bases are TGTGCCAGCAAGCAGGGGGCGCATGGCTACACCTTC.

This sequence joins TRBV5-1 and TRBJ2-1; TRBD2 matches 9 bases. Losses at the gene ends were 1 base for V and 2 bases for J; bases not matched to a gene: 16. There are 20 residues in the CDR3. CDR1 SGHRS and CDR2 YFSETQ come from the germline V gene. In nucleotides, the CDR3 is TGCGCCAGCAGCTTGATCACCGGTAGGTCTAGCGGGGTGCCCTACAATGAGCAGTTCTTC. Translated: CASSLITGRSSGVPYNEQFF.

The chain uses TRBV6-5 and TRBJ1-2; TRBD1 is a possible D gene (5 bases). The CDR3 totals 15 residues. Germline V gene lookup returns CDR1 MNHEY and CDR2 SVGAGI. V gave up 5 bases and J gave up 5 bases, with 18 bases separating them. CDR3 nucleotides: TGTGCCAGCAGTACCCGCGATCGGGGGATTTATGGCTACACCTTC. Translating it yields CASSTRDRGIYGYTF.

The rearrangement links TRBV2 to TRBJ1-4; TRBD1 agrees at 7 bases. The CDR3 contains 15 residues. V lost 3 bases to trimming and J lost 8 bases; unmatched junction nucleotides: 9. Per the germline V gene, CDR1 is SNHLY and CDR2 is FYNNEI. CDR3 coding DNA: TGTGCCAGCAGTGAGAGGGGGGCAGGGGGAGAAAAACTGTTTTTT. It encodes CASSERGAGGEKLFF.

The rearrangement uses TRBV9 and TRBJ2-3; D gene unclear. The CDR3 is 15 residues long. Trimming stripped 0 bases from V and 2 bases from J, with 10 bases between. Germline values: CDR1 SGDLS, CDR2 YYNGEE. Written as DNA, the CDR3 is TGTGCCAGCAGCGTAGCTACGGGTAACACAGATACGCAGTATTTT. The encoded protein is CASSVATGNTDTQYF.

Notes on this clone: Different DNA sequences within this sample yield the same CDR3. The chain recombines TRBV7-8 with TRBJ1-2; 9 positions match TRBD1. V shed 6 bases and J 4 bases; nucleotides not matched to a gene: 3. The CDR3 consists of 13 residues. CDR1 SGHVS and CDR2 FQNEAQ come from the germline V gene. CDR3 residues: CASSLDRGYGYTF. The DNA for the CDR3 is TGTGCCAGCAGTCTGGACAGGGGCTATGGCTACACCTTC.

This clone appeared once. The V and J genes are TRBV5-3 and TRBJ2-1, with TRBD1 identical over 10 bases. TRBV5-3 is known as an ORF, though its function is uncertain. The CDR3 is 15 amino acids. The V segment lost 1 base and the J segment 6 bases; nucleotides outside the gene matches: 4. CDR3 in amino acids: CARSLLGQGSNEQFF. The DNA for the CDR3 is TGTGCCAGAAGCTTGTTGGGACAGGGGTCCAATGAGCAGTTCTTC.

This clone came up a few times. This rearrangement joins TRBV25-1 to TRBJ2-1, with TRBD1 matching over 7 bases. With 5 bases clipped from V and 6 bases from J, the junction kept 4 bases outside the gene matches. The CDR3 runs to 13 residues. Germline assignment: CDR1 MGHDK and CDR2 SYGVNS. The CDR3 spells CASSSQGVNEQFF. The CDR3 DNA reads as TGTGCCAGCAGTTCTCAGGGGGTCAATGAGCAGTTCTTC. Full variable domain (missing parts from reference TRBV25-1 and TRBJ2-1): EADIYQTPRYLVIGTGKKITLECSQTMGHDKMYWYQQDPGMELHLIHYSYGVNSTEKGDLSSESTVSRIRTEHFPLTLESARPSHTSQYLCASSSQGVNEQFFGPGTRLTVL.

The chain joins TRBV30 to TRBJ2-7; TRBD2 might be the D (6 bases). CDR1 and CDR2 from the germline V gene are GTSNPN and SVGIG (reference sequence). Trimming left V 1 base short and J 2 bases short, with 12 bases between. The CDR3 loop spans 14 amino acids. Here the CDR3 reads CAWSDAGRTYEQYF. CDR3 nucleotide sequence: TGTGCCTGGAGTGACGCGGGACGTACCTACGAGCAGTACTTC.

This chain uses TRBV30 with TRBJ2-5; no clear D gene. Germline CDR1 reads GTSNPN; CDR2 reads SVGIG (reference sequence). V was pared by 3 bases and J by 1 base, with 9 bases between. This CDR3 contains 13 residues. The CDR3 DNA is TGTGCCTGGAGAGTTCGCGGCCAAGAGACCCAGTACTTC. Encoded protein: CAWRVRGQETQYF.

This chain uses TRBV29-1 with TRBJ1-1; D perhaps matches TRBD1 (6 bases). This CDR3 region has 17 residues. Germline CDR1 SQVTM, CDR2 ANQGSEA. V shed 0 bases and J shed 3 bases, with 20 bases lying between them. The CDR3 nucleotides are TGCAGCGTTGAAGACACGCGAGACTTCAGGGGAGACACTGAAGCTTTCTTT. Translated: CSVEDTRDFRGDTEAFF.

The V gene is TRBV18, the J gene TRBJ1-2; 9 bases are shared with TRBD1. This CDR3 comprises 14 residues. Germline CDR1 KGHSH, CDR2 LQKENI. The ends lost 3 bases at V and 4 bases at J; junction bases unmatched: 3. CDR3 sequence: CASSPGQGSYGYTF. The DNA of the CDR3 is TGTGCCAGCTCACCGGGACAGGGCAGCTATGGCTACACCTTC.

The chain has TRBV7-9 and TRBJ2-3, with 8 bases fitting TRBD2. The V gene end was trimmed by 5 bases and the J gene end by 0 bases; junction bases not matched to a gene: 1. There are 14 residues in the CDR3. Germline V gene data show CDR1 as SEHNR and CDR2 as FQNEAQ (reference sequence). The CDR3 bases are TGTGCCAGCAGCGAGCGGGGGAGCACAGATACGCAGTATTTT. Protein product: CASSERGSTDTQYF.